The next 20 T cell receptor beta chains were all read from a single sample in a study of blood T cell repertoires in COVID-19. Sequenced by immunoSEQ multiplex PCR; TCRdb stores in-frame clones only, minus some. The sample records some 76,000 clones, more than 85% being singletons. The sequenced material came from peripheral blood. These receptor sequences come from a man aged 55 to 70 with acute or convalescent COVID-19.

The chain couples TRBV3-1 (or the pseudogene TRBV3-2) to TRBJ1-2; the D is unclear. The V gene lost 6 bases and the J gene lost 4 bases, with 15 bases spanning the gap. From germline, CDR1 is LGHDT and CDR2 YNNKEL (reference sequence). This CDR3 has 14 residues. CDR3 bases: TGTGCCAGCAGGCCATCGGGATCCCTCTATGGCTACACCTTC. Protein sequence: CASRPSGSLYGYTF.

The chain has TRBV9 and TRBJ2-5; 14 bases fit TRBD2. Germline lookup yields CDR1 SGDLS and CDR2 YYNGEE. V dropped 3 bases and J dropped 5; count of bases not matched to a gene: 6. This CDR3 is built from 16 residues. This CDR3 is CASSGGTSGGLETQYF. The CDR3 DNA sequence: TGTGCCAGCAGCGGTGGGACTAGCGGGGGCTTGGAGACCCAGTACTTC.

This rearrangement joins TRBV19 to TRBJ1-1; D call uncertain. Trimming took off 4 bases at V and 5 bases at J, with 17 bases between the two ends. Germline V lookup: CDR1 LNHDA, CDR2 SQIVND (reference sequence). The CDR3 length is 15 residues. CDR3 loop: CASSTVGRGRTEAFF. CDR3 bases: TGTGCCAGTAGTACCGTTGGCCGGGGTCGAACTGAAGCTTTCTTT.

The rearrangement links TRBV19 to TRBJ2-7, with TRBD1 identical over 8 bases. Trimming took 6 bases from V and 6 from J; bases not matched to a gene: 13. The CDR3 runs to 15 residues. The germline V gene has CDR1 LNHDA and CDR2 SQIVND (reference sequence). The CDR3 protein is CASRKTGTGVGEQYF. The CDR3 DNA is TGTGCCAGTAGAAAAACCGGGACAGGAGTGGGCGAGCAGTACTTC.

The V call is TRBV9, the J call TRBJ2-3, with 12 positions matching TRBD2. The CDR3 length is 15 residues. The V gene end was trimmed by 4 bases and the J gene end by 6 bases; junction bases not matched to a gene: 6. Germline loops: CDR1 SGDLS, CDR2 YYNGEE. CDR3 sequence: CASSKTSGGPDTQYF. In nucleotides, the CDR3 is TGTGCCAGCAGCAAGACTAGCGGGGGACCGGATACGCAGTATTTT. The full variable domain, its missing parts supplied by reference TRBV9 and TRBJ2-3, is DSGVTQTPKHLITATGQRVTLRCSPRSGDLSVYWYQQSLDQGLQFLIQYYNGEERAKGNILERFSAQQFPDLHSELNLSSLELGDSALYFCASSKTSGGPDTQYFGPGTRLTVL.

V and J are TRBV9 and TRBJ2-3; D is undetermined. Deletions cut 0 bases from V and 0 bases from J, with 5 bases between. The CDR3 runs 14 residues. The germline gives CDR1 SGDLS, CDR2 YYNGEE. In nucleotides, the CDR3 is TGTGCCAGCAGCGTAGCCCCTAGCACAGATACGCAGTATTTT. Translating it yields CASSVAPSTDTQYF.

The chain employs TRBV24-1 and TRBJ2-1; possibly TRBD2 for D (6 bases). The CDR3 covers 16 residues. Trimming removed 3 bases from V and 3 bases from J, with 14 bases in between. Germline V gene lookup returns CDR1 KGHDR and CDR2 SFDVKD. The CDR3 nucleotides read TGTGCCACCAGTGATACCAGGAGGGGCGACTACAATGAGCAGTTCTTC. This sequence encodes CATSDTRRGDYNEQFF.

This chain links TRBV5-1 with TRBJ2-7, with TRBD2 matching over 8 bases. The CDR3 runs to 14 residues. In germline, CDR1 is SGHRS, CDR2 YFSETQ. The J segment lost 5 bases and the V segment lost 1 base, leaving 5 bases of the junction unmatched. Here the CDR3 DNA reads TGCGCCAGCAGCTTGTTTGCGGGAGGCCACGAGCAGTACTTC. Its protein product is CASSLFAGGHEQYF.

The chain recombines TRBV5-1 with TRBJ2-3, with D perhaps TRBD1 (5 bases). Germline V gene lookup returns CDR1 SGHRS and CDR2 YFSETQ. This CDR3 has 12 residues. V was trimmed by 2 bases and J by 5 bases, leaving 6 bases between them. CDR3 sequence reads: CASSLQEDTQYF. The CDR3 DNA reads as TGCGCCAGCAGCTTACAGGAAGATACGCAGTATTTT.

This sequence joins TRBV5-1 and TRBJ2-7, with 8 bases aligning to TRBD2. CDR1 is SGHRS and CDR2 is YFSETQ in the germline V gene. J lost 6 bases, V lost 1 base, and 6 bases had no gene match. The CDR3 length is 14 residues. The CDR3: CASSLKGTSSEQYF. CDR3 DNA sequence: TGCGCCAGCAGCTTGAAGGGGACTAGTAGCGAGCAGTACTTC. Complete variable domain (other parts from reference TRBV5-1 and TRBJ2-7): KAGVTQTPRYLIKTRGQQVTLSCSPISGHRSVSWYQQTPGQGLQFLFEYFSETQRNKGNFPGRFSGRQFSNSRSEMNVSTLELGDSALYLCASSLKGTSSEQYFGPGTRLTVT.

The chain couples TRBV3-1 (or the pseudogene TRBV3-2) to TRBJ2-1, with 7 bases lining up with TRBD1. The CDR3 length is 15 residues. V was clipped by 4 bases and J by 2 bases; unmatched bases: 5. Germline V CDR1 and CDR2: LGHDT, YNNKEL (reference sequence). The CDR3 region is CASSLRQGTYNEQFF. The CDR3 DNA follows: TGTGCCAGCAGCCTTCGACAGGGAACCTACAATGAGCAGTTCTTC.

The chain uses TRBV30 and TRBJ1-2; TRBD1 matches at 8 bases. The CDR3 length is 13 residues. V lost 2 bases and J lost 9; bases outside the gene matches: 8. Germline V gene data show CDR1 as GTSNPN and CDR2 as SVGIG (reference sequence). The CDR3 region has the DNA TGTGCCTGGAGTCATCGGACAGGGCATCGCTACACCTTC. It translates to CAWSHRTGHRYTF. Full variable domain (missing parts from reference TRBV30 and TRBJ1-2): SQTIHQWPATLVQPVGSPLSLECTVEGTSNPNLYWYRQAAGRGLQLLFYSVGIGQISSEVPQNLSASRPQDRQFILSSKKLLLSDSGFYLCAWSHRTGHRYTFGSGTRLTVV.

V and J are TRBV3-1 (or the pseudogene TRBV3-2) and TRBJ2-3; 8 nucleotides line up with TRBD2. The germline V gene has CDR1 LGHDT and CDR2 YNNKEL (reference sequence). With 1 base clipped from V and 0 bases from J, the junction kept 6 bases outside the gene matches. The CDR3 sequence is 17 residues long. The CDR3 loop is CASSQVLRGVSTDTQYF. For the CDR3, the DNA is TGTGCCAGCAGCCAAGTTTTGCGGGGGGTTAGCACAGATACGCAGTATTTT.

The genes are TRBV5-4 and TRBJ2-5; D is perhaps TRBD1 (5 bases). V gave up 0 bases and J gave up 2 bases, with 5 bases separating them. CDR3 length: 13 residues. In germline, CDR1 is SGHNT, CDR2 YYREEE (reference sequence). CDR3 in amino acids: CASSLDRQETQYF. CDR3 bases: TGTGCCAGCAGCTTGGACAGGCAAGAGACCCAGTACTTC. Based on the CDR3 plus reference TRBV5-4 and TRBJ2-5, the full variable domain is ETGVTQSPTHLIKTRGQQVTLRCSSQSGHNTVSWYQQALGQGPQFIFQYYREEENGRGNFPPRFSGLQFPNYSSELNVNALELDDSALYLCASSLDRQETQYFGPGTRLLVL.

This chain joins TRBV11-2 and TRBJ1-6, with TRBD1 identical over 9 bases. Germline CDR1 SGHAT, CDR2 FQNNGV. CDR3 length: 15 amino acids. Losses at the gene ends were 6 bases for V and 8 bases for J; bases not matched to a gene: 8. The chain's CDR3 is CASRRTGGRHSPLHF. The CDR3 DNA reads as TGTGCCAGCAGACGTACAGGGGGCCGACATTCACCCCTCCACTTT.

V gene TRBV10-1 combines with J gene TRBJ1-1, with unresolved D. The CDR3 contains 12 residues. Germline values: CDR1 WNHNN, CDR2 SYGVQD (reference sequence). The V and J ends lost 8 bases and 1 base respectively, with 8 bases between them. The CDR3 region has the DNA TGCGCCAGCTCCGCCGGGAACACTGAAGCTTTCTTT. This encodes CASSAGNTEAFF.

The genes are TRBV5-6 and TRBJ1-3; tentatively, D is TRBD1 (6 bases). Trimming pared 4 bases from V and 0 bases from J, leaving 17 bases between. Germline CDR1 reads SGHDT; CDR2 reads YYEEEE. The length of the CDR3 is 17 residues. This chain's CDR3 is CASSVARGGYSGNTIYF. The CDR3 DNA reads as TGTGCCAGCAGCGTAGCCCGAGGGGGTTACTCTGGAAACACCATATATTTT. Looking up the rest from reference TRBV5-6 and TRBJ1-3 gives the full variable domain: DAGVTQSPTHLIKTRGQQVTLRCSPKSGHDTVSWYQQALGQGPQFIFQYYEEEERQRGNFPDRFSGHQFPNYSSELNVNALLLGDSALYLCASSVARGGYSGNTIYFGEGSWLTVV.

This rearrangement joins TRBV7-2 to TRBJ1-1; D remains ambiguous. CDR1 is SGHTA and CDR2 is FQGNSA in the germline V gene. Between the trimmed V and J ends, which lost 2 bases and 4 bases, there was a span of 8 bases. There are 13 residues in the CDR3. CDR3 nucleotides: TGTGCCAGCAGCTTAAAACCGGGCACTGAAGCTTTCTTT. Its translation: CASSLKPGTEAFF. The full variable domain, its missing parts supplied by reference TRBV7-2 and TRBJ1-1, is GAGVSQSPSNKVTEKGKDVELRCDPISGHTALYWYRQSLGQGLEFLIYFQGNSAPDKSGLPSDRFSAERTGGSVSTLTIQRTQQEDSAVYLCASSLKPGTEAFFGQGTRLTVV.

The rearrangement links TRBV5-1 to TRBJ1-1, with 9 bases matching TRBD1. This CDR3 region has 13 residues. Germline lookup yields CDR1 SGHRS and CDR2 YFSETQ. The V gene end was trimmed by 3 bases and the J gene end by 6 bases; junction bases not matched to a gene: 3. CDR3 sequence (DNA): TGCGCCAGCAGCTGGGGACAGGGTGCTGAAGCTTTCTTT. Residues: CASSWGQGAEAFF.

The chain recombines TRBV29-1 with TRBJ1-2; D gene uncertain. Germline CDR1 reads SQVTM; CDR2 reads ANQGSEA. This CDR3 spans 14 amino acids. Trimming pared 5 bases from V and 0 bases from J, leaving 13 bases between. CDR3 coding DNA: TGCAGCGTTTCGGGCGGGGAAGCTAACTATGGCTACACCTTC. Amino acids: CSVSGGEANYGYTF.